This T cell receptor beta chain came from a study of T-cell reconstitution after alpha-beta-depleted transplantation in children. The CDR3 is 14 residues long. With 6 bases clipped from V and 3 bases from J, the junction kept 5 bases outside the gene matches. TCRbeta library preparation incorporated unique molecular identifiers. TCRdb re-called the PCR reads through MiXCR, storing one row per CDR3 protein. The top ten hold around 2.4% of the sample, which has some 520,000 distinct CDR3 sequences, approximately 30% seen once. The sequencing here drew on PBMCs from the stem cell graft donor, taken from the stem cell graft. The receptor's source is a human donor who donated a stem cell graft to a child with aplastic anemia. The V call is TRBV12-3 or TRBV12-4, the J call TRBJ2-5, with 9 bases lining up with TRBD2. In DNA, the CDR3 is TGTGCCAGCAGACCGAGACTAGCGGAAGAGACCCAGTACTTC. As protein: CASRPRLAEETQYF.